This T cell receptor (beta chain) emerged from a study of tumor-infiltrating lymphocytes in oesophageal squamous cell carcinoma. This clonotype has just a few counts. TCRdb re-analysed the PCR reads in MiXCR, keeping a single row per CDR3 protein. In the table there are 12,000 or so distinct CDR3 sequences, roughly 51% of which are singletons. V lost 4 bases and J lost 0, with 7 bases in between. Germline loops: CDR1 KGHSH, CDR2 LQKENI. This CDR3 region has 15 residues. The chain has TRBV18 and TRBJ1-6; D remains ambiguous. This receptor was taken from a female donor with esophageal squamous cell carcinoma. Sequencing used esophageal tumor tissue. The CDR3 loop reads CASSLRSSYNSPLHF. In nucleotides, the CDR3 is TGTGCCAGCTCACTCAGGAGCTCCTATAATTCACCCCTCCACTTT.